The 2 T cell receptor beta chains listed next were all sequenced from one sample in a study of T cell clonality in common variable immunodeficiency. The method was immunoSEQ multiplex PCR; TCRdb's version includes in-frame clones alone and lacks a portion of them. The repertoire consists of around 57,000 clones, none detected only once. Sequenced: peripheral blood mononuclear cells. Receptors originate from a person between 18 and 69 years old in good health.

The sample holds many counts of this clone. Read coverage stops 3 residues before the CDR3 terminus; the germline J gene supplies the remainder. This chain uses TRBV18 with TRBJ2-5, with a possible D match to TRBD2 (6 bases). Trimming left V 6 bases short and J 5 bases short, with 16 bases between. In germline, CDR1 is KGHSH, CDR2 LQKENI. The length of the CDR3 is 14 residues. Incomplete CDR3 DNA: TGTGCCAGCTCCCCGCGGACGGAGGGGGAGACC. Translated, it gives CASSPRTEGET. The complete CDR3 protein is CASSPRTEGETQYF. The full variable domain, completed using reference TRBV18 and TRBJ2-5, is NAGVMQNPRHLVRRRGQEARLRCSPMKGHSHVYWYRQLPEEGLKFMVYLQKENIIDESGMPKERFSAEFPKEGPSILRIQQVVRGDSAAYFCASSPRTEGETQYFGPGTRLLVL.

This clone was counted ten times or more. The read ends 3 residues shy of where the CDR3 ends; the end is completed using the germline J gene. V is TRBV20-1 and J is TRBJ1-5, with 9 bases matching TRBD1. Germline V gives CDR1 DFQATT, CDR2 SNEGSKA (reference sequence). This CDR3 comprises 16 residues. Trimming cost V 4 bases and J 4 bases; bases outside gene matches: 11. The DNA read from the CDR3 is TGCAGTGCTACTCCGGGACAGGGCCTTCAAAATCAGCCC. Amino acids: CSATPGQGLQNQP. The CDR3 in its entirety is CSATPGQGLQNQPQHF.